Listed below are T cell receptor beta chains from one sample, sequenced in a study of cytomegalovirus exposure and HLA in healthy donors. TCRdb keeps only in-frame clones here, not all; method: immunoSEQ multiplex PCR. The data contain 130,000 to 150,000 clones, 78% of them singletons. Input material: PBMCs. Receptors were obtained from a man aged 35 to 55 in good health and CMV-seropositive. CDR3s include the opening cysteine and the closing phenylalanine or tryptophan. A D gene is named only where the DNA matches it firmly. Expanded clones get a size class; other rows say once, few or many, or leave the size out.

v_gene	abundance	j_gene	d_gene	CDR3aa	CDR3nt
TRBV10-2	NA	TRBJ2-5	TRBD2	CASRSLAGEETQYF	TGCGCCAGCAGAAGTCTAGCGGGAGAAGAGACCCAGTACTTC
TRBV19	once	TRBJ1-5	NA	CASSTDRPSNQPQHF	TGTGCCAGTAGTACAGACAGGCCCAGCAATCAGCCCCAGCATTTT
TRBV4-3	once	TRBJ1-1	NA	CASSQDSKNTEAFF	TGCGCCAGCAGCCAAGATAGCAAGAACACTGAAGCTTTCTTT
TRBV7-9	few	TRBJ2-5	TRBD2	CSSSLGLSGGEYF	TGTTCCAGCAGCTTAGGGTTGTCGGGAGGGGAGTACTTC
TRBV7-3	NA	TRBJ2-1	TRBD1	CASSSGQGVYNEQFF	TGTGCCAGCAGCTCGGGACAGGGTGTTTACAATGAGCAGTTCTTC
TRBV5-6	NA	TRBJ1-2	NA	CASSLYGGNGYTF	TGTGCCAGCAGCTTGTACGGGGGTAATGGCTACACCTTC
TRBV19	NA	TRBJ2-7	TRBD1	CASSIDSELQGASDEQYF	TGTGCCAGTAGTATAGATTCAGAACTACAGGGGGCTTCGGACGAGCAGTACTTC
TRBV7-9	NA	TRBJ2-1	NA	CASSLTERNEQFF	TGTGCCAGCAGCTTAACCGAGCGGAATGAGCAGTTCTTC
TRBV7-3	NA	TRBJ2-7	TRBD1	CASSLNGQGASEQYF	TGTGCCAGCAGCTTAAACGGTCAGGGGGCGAGCGAGCAGTACTTC
TRBV30	few	TRBJ2-2	NA	CAWSEGVNTGELFF	TGTGCCTGGAGTGAGGGAGTTAACACCGGGGAGCTGTTTTTT